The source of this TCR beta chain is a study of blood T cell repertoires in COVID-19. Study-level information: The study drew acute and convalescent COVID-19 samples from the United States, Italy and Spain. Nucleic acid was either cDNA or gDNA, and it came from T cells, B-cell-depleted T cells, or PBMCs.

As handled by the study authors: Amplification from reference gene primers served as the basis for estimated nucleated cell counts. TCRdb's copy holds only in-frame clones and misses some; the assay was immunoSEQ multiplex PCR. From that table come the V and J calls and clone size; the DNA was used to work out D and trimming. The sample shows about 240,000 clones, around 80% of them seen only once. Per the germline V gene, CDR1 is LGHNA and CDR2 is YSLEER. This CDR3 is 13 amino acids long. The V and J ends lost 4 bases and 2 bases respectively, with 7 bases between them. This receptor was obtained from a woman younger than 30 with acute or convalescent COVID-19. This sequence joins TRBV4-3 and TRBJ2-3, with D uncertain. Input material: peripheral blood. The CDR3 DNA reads TGCGCCAGCAGCCCCCGTATCACAGATACGCAGTATTTT. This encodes CASSPRITDTQYF.